Each of the 15 T cell receptor beta chains below was sequenced from the same sample in a study of blood T cell repertoires in COVID-19. Profiling relied on immunoSEQ multiplex PCR, and the TCRdb table lists in-frame clones only, not all of them. This table has roughly 130,000 clones, under 90% appearing once. The sample taken for sequencing was peripheral blood. The receptors derive from a woman aged 55 to 70 with acute or convalescent COVID-19.

V usage is TRBV24-1 and J usage is TRBJ2-1; 8 nucleotides align to TRBD1. The CDR3 length is 14 residues. CDR1 KGHDR and CDR2 SFDVKD come from the germline V gene. The trim removed 7 bases at V and 5 bases at J, leaving 6 bases unmatched. The CDR3 is CATSPTGEDNEQFF. The CDR3 region has the DNA TGTGCCACCAGCCCGACAGGGGAAGACAATGAGCAGTTCTTC.

The rearrangement uses TRBV5-1 and TRBJ1-1; D may be TRBD1 (6 bases). Trimming shortened V by 1 base and J by 4 bases, and 11 bases separated the two germline ends. The CDR3 consists of 14 residues. Germline V gene lookup returns CDR1 SGHRS and CDR2 YFSETQ. This CDR3 reads CASSLSSTGTEAFF. CDR3 coding DNA: TGCGCCAGCAGCTTGTCCTCGACAGGCACTGAAGCTTTCTTT.

The J gene is TRBJ2-3, the V gene TRBV4-2, with TRBD2 matching over 10 bases. This CDR3 comprises 16 residues. The J segment lost 4 bases and the V segment lost 4 bases, leaving 8 bases of the junction unmatched. The germline V gene encodes CDR1 LGHNA and CDR2 YNFKEQ. In DNA, the CDR3 is TGTGCCAGCAGCCCGCGAGCGGGGGGGGTCGCAGATACGCAGTATTTT. It specifies CASSPRAGGVADTQYF.

The chain has TRBV11-2 and TRBJ1-1; the match to TRBD1 covers 7 bases. The germline gives CDR1 SGHAT, CDR2 FQNNGV. V was clipped by 1 base and J by 0 bases; unmatched bases: 2. This CDR3 has 15 residues. CDR3 sequence (DNA): TGTGCCAGCAGCTTAGCGGGACAGATGAACACTGAAGCTTTCTTT. The encoded protein is CASSLAGQMNTEAFF.

J is TRBJ1-4 and V is TRBV18, with 9 bases identical to TRBD1. Germline CDR1 and CDR2: KGHSH and LQKENI. V trimming: 3 bases; J trimming: 6 bases; junction bases outside the gene matches: 8. This CDR3 is 16 amino acids long. CDR3 region: CASSPIRDREYEKLFF. Here the CDR3 DNA reads TGTGCCAGCTCACCCATCCGGGACAGGGAATATGAAAAACTGTTTTTT.

The chain combines TRBV5-1 with TRBJ1-2, with 9 bases matching TRBD1. Germline CDR1 SGHRS, CDR2 YFSETQ. V gave up 2 bases and J gave up 8 bases; unmatched junction bases: 7. This CDR3 is 14 amino acids long. The CDR3 DNA sequence: TGCGCCAGCAGCTTTGAACCGGGACAGGGAGGCTACACCTTC. It translates to CASSFEPGQGGYTF.

This clone was found once. The rearrangement links TRBV19 to TRBJ1-5; possibly TRBD1 for D (5 bases). CDR3 length equals 14 residues. Per germline, CDR1 LNHDA and CDR2 SQIVND (reference sequence). V was clipped by 3 bases and J by 6 bases, with 12 bases between them. The CDR3 DNA reads TGTGCCAGTAGTATTAGCGGGAGGGGTCAGCCCCAGCATTTT. Amino acids: CASSISGRGQPQHF. Complete variable domain (other parts from reference TRBV19 and TRBJ1-5): DGGITQSPKYLFRKEGQNVTLSCEQNLNHDAMYWYRQDPGQGLRLIYYSQIVNDFQKGDIAEGYSVSREKKESFPLTVTSAQKNPTAFYLCASSISGRGQPQHFGDGTRLSIL.

The CDR3 DNA reads TGTGCCAGCAGCTTAGATATCATCGGGGAGACCCAGTACTTC. Translating it yields CASSLDIIGETQYF. The chain is built from TRBV7-9 and TRBJ2-5; no reliable D call. V was shortened by 1 base and J by 5 bases, with 11 bases between the two germline ends. Germline CDR1 SEHNR, CDR2 FQNEAQ (reference sequence). This CDR3 comprises 14 residues.

The chain employs TRBV19 and TRBJ1-5, with unresolved D. This CDR3 contains 14 residues. V dropped 5 bases and J dropped 0 bases, with 8 bases sitting between them. Germline CDR1 and CDR2: LNHDA and SQIVND (reference sequence). DNA for the CDR3: TGTGCCAGTAGTTTCCGGGATAGCAATCAGCCCCAGCATTTT. Protein product: CASSFRDSNQPQHF.

The CDR3 spells CASSTQDRGYDQPQHF. In DNA form, the CDR3 reads TGTGCCAGTAGTACCCAGGACAGGGGATACGATCAGCCCCAGCATTTT. V gene TRBV19 combines with J gene TRBJ1-5; 9 bases fit TRBD1. The CDR3 has 16 residues. The J segment lost 5 bases and the V segment lost 4 bases, leaving 9 bases of the junction unmatched. Germline lookup yields CDR1 LNHDA and CDR2 SQIVND (reference sequence).

V is TRBV5-1 and J is TRBJ1-2, with D tentatively TRBD1 (6 bases). Looked up from germline, CDR1 is SGHRS and CDR2 is YFSETQ. The CDR3 contains 11 residues. V lost 6 bases, J lost 8 bases, and 11 bases lay in between. This chain's CDR3 is CASKGVAGYTF. The CDR3 coding sequence is TGCGCCAGCAAGGGGGTCGCGGGCTACACCTTC. Looking up the rest from reference TRBV5-1 and TRBJ1-2 gives the full variable domain: KAGVTQTPRYLIKTRGQQVTLSCSPISGHRSVSWYQQTPGQGLQFLFEYFSETQRNKGNFPGRFSGRQFSNSRSEMNVSTLELGDSALYLCASKGVAGYTFGSGTRLTVV.

The chain uses TRBV22-1 and TRBJ1-2; the table's D call of TRBD1 was not tested on the DNA. TRBV22-1 is annotated as a pseudogene. CDR3 size: 20 residues. The CDR3: CPGSAHRTDRPTYRRRGYTF. CDR3 in DNA: TGTCCTGGGAGCGCCCACCGGACAGATCGACCGACCTATCGGCGGAGGGGCTACACCTTC.

The chain links TRBV7-8 to TRBJ2-7; D unresolved. CDR1 and CDR2 (germline): SGHVS, FQNEAQ. CDR3 size: 14 residues. V lost 5 bases and J 4 bases, leaving 15 bases between the germline ends. This CDR3 is CASSQFGRNYEQYF. The CDR3 DNA reads as TGTGCCAGCAGCCAGTTCGGCAGGAATTACGAGCAGTACTTC.

The sample holds one count of this clone. This chain connects TRBV2 to TRBJ1-6, with D possibly matching TRBD1 (6 bases). The V gene's germline CDR1 is SNHLY and CDR2 FYNNEI. The CDR3 loop spans 14 amino acids. Deletions cut 6 bases from V and 12 bases from J, with 18 bases between. The CDR3 sequence is CASRPRGASGPLHF. In nucleotides, the CDR3 is TGTGCCAGCAGGCCTCGGGGGGCTAGCGGACCCCTCCACTTT.

The rearrangement links TRBV9 to TRBJ2-3; no reliable D call. The CDR3 length is 14 residues. The V gene lost 0 bases and the J gene lost 0 bases, with 5 bases spanning the gap. The germline gives CDR1 SGDLS, CDR2 YYNGEE. The CDR3 nucleotides are TGTGCCAGCAGCGTAGCTACGAGCACAGATACGCAGTATTTT. Amino acids: CASSVATSTDTQYF.